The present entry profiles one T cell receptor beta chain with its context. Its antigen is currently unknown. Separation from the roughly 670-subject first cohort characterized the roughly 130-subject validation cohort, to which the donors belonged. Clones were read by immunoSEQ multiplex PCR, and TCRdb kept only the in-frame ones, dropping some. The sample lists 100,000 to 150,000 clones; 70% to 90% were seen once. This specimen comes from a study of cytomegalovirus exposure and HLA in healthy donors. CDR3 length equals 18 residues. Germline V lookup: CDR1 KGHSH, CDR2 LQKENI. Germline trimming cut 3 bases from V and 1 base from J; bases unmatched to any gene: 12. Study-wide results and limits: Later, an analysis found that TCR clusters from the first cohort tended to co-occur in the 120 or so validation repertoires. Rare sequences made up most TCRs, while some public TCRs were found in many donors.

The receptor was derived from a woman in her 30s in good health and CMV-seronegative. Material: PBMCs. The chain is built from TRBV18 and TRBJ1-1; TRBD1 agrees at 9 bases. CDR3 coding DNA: TGTGCCAGCTCACCTGGAGTCGGGACAGGGCATTCGAACACTGAAGCTTTCTTT. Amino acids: CASSPGVGTGHSNTEAFF.